The 27 T cell receptor beta chains below were found in one sample sequenced in a study of cytomegalovirus exposure and HLA in healthy donors. The PCR used 60 Vbeta and 13 Jbeta primers. Only in-frame clones appear in the TCRdb table, and some are missing; sequencing was by immunoSEQ multiplex PCR. In the table there are roughly 180,000 clones, 60% to 80% of which are singletons. The material sequenced was PBMCs. The receptors come from a man in his fifties in good health and CMV-seropositive.

The chain is built from TRBV28 and TRBJ1-1, with a possible D match to TRBD1 (5 bases). This CDR3 comprises 11 residues. Germline V gene sequence: CDR1 MDHEN, CDR2 SYDVKM. Trimming shortened V by 2 bases and J by 8 bases, and 6 bases separated the two germline ends. The CDR3 DNA reads TGTGCCAGCAGTTTACGGGGGGAAGCTTTCTTT. This sequence encodes CASSLRGEAFF.

The chain couples TRBV28 to TRBJ2-7; D possibly corresponds to TRBD1 (6 bases). Looked up from germline, CDR1 is MDHEN and CDR2 is SYDVKM. Trimming stripped 4 bases from V and 7 bases from J, with 17 bases between. The CDR3 covers 14 residues. The CDR3 DNA is TGTGCCAGCAGTTCTCAACAGGGTCTGGGGGAGCAGTACTTC. Its translation is CASSSQQGLGEQYF.

The rearrangement uses TRBV18 and TRBJ2-2, with TRBD1 identical over 7 bases. The junction had 3 bases not matched to a gene; V was cut back by 0 bases and J by 5 bases. Per the germline V gene, CDR1 is KGHSH and CDR2 is LQKENI. The CDR3 has 15 amino acids. The CDR3 DNA follows: TGTGCCAGCTCACCACCGACAGGGAGAACCGGGGAGCTGTTTTTT. Encoded protein: CASSPPTGRTGELFF.

The chain is built from TRBV9 and TRBJ2-1, with 13 bases matching TRBD2. Germline assignment: CDR1 SGDLS and CDR2 YYNGEE. The J segment lost 10 bases and the V segment lost 4 bases, leaving 14 bases of the junction unmatched. This CDR3 is 17 amino acids long. The CDR3 loop reads CASSRKVTSGGAGEQFF. The CDR3 region has the DNA TGTGCCAGCAGCCGGAAAGTTACTAGCGGGGGGGCTGGCGAGCAGTTCTTC.

This clone was observed a few times. The chain employs TRBV28 and TRBJ1-2; 7 bases are shared with TRBD1. Germline V gene lookup returns CDR1 MDHEN and CDR2 SYDVKM. The V and J ends lost 6 bases and 2 bases, in that order; junction bases with no gene match: 9. The CDR3 covers 15 residues. CDR3 coding DNA: TGTGCCAGCAGCTTCACTGGGACAGTCAACTATGGCTACACCTTC. This encodes CASSFTGTVNYGYTF.

V is TRBV6-1 and J is TRBJ1-1, with D tentatively TRBD1 (6 bases). In germline, CDR1 is MNHNS, CDR2 SASEGT. The CDR3 has 13 residues. The V end lost 2 bases, the J end lost 11 bases, and 15 bases lay between the germline ends. This CDR3 reads CASSETYRVHAFF. Here the CDR3 DNA reads TGTGCCAGCAGTGAAACTTACAGGGTGCATGCTTTCTTT.

The chain links TRBV28 to TRBJ1-2; 7 bases align to TRBD1. The J segment lost 7 bases and the V segment lost 2 bases, leaving 16 bases of the junction unmatched. CDR1 MDHEN and CDR2 SYDVKM come from the germline V gene. The CDR3 loop spans 17 amino acids. This CDR3 is CASSLSPKGRGESGYTF. The CDR3 coding sequence is TGTGCCAGCAGTTTAAGCCCGAAGGGCAGGGGGGAATCTGGCTACACCTTC.

The V gene is TRBV6-1, the J gene TRBJ1-4; D not resolved. The germline CDR1 and CDR2 sequences are MNHNS and SASEGT. The CDR3 contains 15 residues. V lost 5 bases and J 5 bases, leaving 15 bases between the germline ends. The CDR3 is CASSTRRAVNEKLFF. DNA for the CDR3: TGTGCCAGCAGTACTAGGCGGGCAGTGAATGAAAAACTGTTTTTT.

The genes are TRBV11-3 and TRBJ2-2, with D possibly being TRBD1 (6 bases). Looked up from germline, CDR1 is SGHNT and CDR2 is YENEEA. Trimming pared 5 bases from V and 3 bases from J, leaving 13 bases between. There are 15 residues in the CDR3. The CDR3 sequence: CASSETGIYTGELFF. CDR3 nucleotide sequence: TGTGCCAGCAGCGAAACAGGGATCTACACCGGGGAGCTGTTTTTT.

The count of this clone is one. The rearrangement joins TRBV15 to TRBJ2-7, with 10 bases that match TRBD1. Germline loops: CDR1 LNHNV, CDR2 YYDKDF (reference sequence). Trimming at V came to 4 bases and at J to 4 bases, leaving 7 bases not matched to a gene. The CDR3 is made up of 15 amino acids. CDR3 sequence (DNA): TGTGCCACCAGCACCGGGACAGGGGCTGTGTACGAGCAGTACTTC. It encodes CATSTGTGAVYEQYF.

The table lists this clone with a count of one. The chain is built from TRBV7-8 and TRBJ2-3; D remains unclear. The CDR3 covers 16 residues. Germline V gene lookup returns CDR1 SGHVS and CDR2 FQNEAQ. Trimming took 5 bases from V and 2 from J, leaving 17 bases between them. CDR3 loop: CASSDIRWPPTDTQYF. The CDR3 DNA reads TGTGCCAGCAGCGACATCAGATGGCCACCCACAGATACGCAGTATTTT.

The chain joins TRBV5-6 to TRBJ2-7; D gene ambiguous. V was cut by 4 bases and J by 3 bases, with 11 bases left in between. CDR1 SGHDT and CDR2 YYEEEE come from the germline V gene. The CDR3 runs to 13 residues. The CDR3 reads CASSPTDIYEQYV. The CDR3 DNA reads as TGTGCCAGCAGCCCCACAGACATCTACGAGCAGTACGTC.

The genes are TRBV6-6 and TRBJ2-7; perhaps TRBD1 as D (5 bases). The ends were cut back, 6 bases at V and 2 bases at J, with 14 bases in the middle. The germline V gene has CDR1 MNHNY and CDR2 SVGAGI (reference sequence). CDR3 length: 14 residues. This CDR3 is CASSLGTGTYEQYV. DNA of the CDR3: TGTGCCAGCAGCCTCGGCACAGGAACCTACGAGCAGTACGTC.

The V and J genes are TRBV4-1 and TRBJ1-6, with TRBD1 identical over 8 bases. The J segment lost 10 bases and the V segment lost 2 bases, leaving 7 bases of the junction unmatched. The CDR3 runs to 15 residues. Germline values: CDR1 MGHRA, CDR2 YSYEKL. The CDR3: CASSQQDRERSPLHF. The CDR3 DNA reads as TGCGCCAGCAGCCAACAGGACAGGGAGCGATCACCCCTCCACTTT.

The chain uses TRBV2 and TRBJ1-6, with D perhaps matching TRBD1 (5 bases). Germline V gene lookup returns CDR1 SNHLY and CDR2 FYNNEI. V lost 5 bases to trimming and J lost 0 bases, with 26 bases between them. CDR3 length: 21 residues. The CDR3: CASSKGLTSGVSSSYNSPLHF. In DNA form, the CDR3 reads TGTGCCAGCAGTAAGGGACTCACCAGTGGGGTGAGCTCCTCCTATAATTCACCCCTCCACTTT.

The chain combines TRBV2 with TRBJ1-2, with 8 nucleotides matching TRBD1. Trimming cost V 5 bases and J 2 bases; bases outside gene matches: 10. Per the germline V gene, CDR1 is SNHLY and CDR2 is FYNNEI. There are 16 residues in the CDR3. CDR3 DNA sequence: TGTGCCAGCAGTACCTCCCTGGGACAGGAAAACTATGGCTACACCTTC. Protein product: CASSTSLGQENYGYTF.

The rearrangement joins TRBV2 to TRBJ2-7, with D unclear. V lost 2 bases to trimming and J lost 1 base, with 9 bases between them. The CDR3 consists of 14 residues. CDR1 and CDR2 (germline): SNHLY, FYNNEI. The CDR3 protein is CASSETLYSYEQYF. For the CDR3, the DNA is TGTGCCAGCAGTGAAACCCTCTATTCCTACGAGCAGTACTTC.

The chain links TRBV4-3 to TRBJ2-5; 7 bases line up with TRBD1. Germline trimming cut 6 bases from V and 2 bases from J; bases unmatched to any gene: 9. CDR1 and CDR2 (germline): LGHNA, YSLEER. This CDR3 spans 15 amino acids. The CDR3 loop reads CASSPGTVPQETQYF. CDR3 nucleotide sequence: TGCGCCAGCAGTCCCGGGACAGTACCTCAAGAGACCCAGTACTTC.

This sequence joins TRBV9 and TRBJ2-5, with no clear D. With 0 bases removed from V and 5 bases from J, the gap between germline ends came to 5 bases. Germline V lookup: CDR1 SGDLS, CDR2 YYNGEE. The CDR3 runs 12 residues. This CDR3 reads CASSVDPETQYF. The CDR3 DNA reads as TGTGCCAGCAGCGTAGATCCTGAGACCCAGTACTTC.

About this clone itself: Other DNA sequences in this specimen translate into the identical CDR3. The chain combines TRBV7-8 with TRBJ2-2, with 13 nucleotides matching TRBD2. Trimming cost V 4 bases and J 3 bases; bases outside gene matches: 8. This CDR3 contains 18 residues. Germline V gene data show CDR1 as SGHVS and CDR2 as FQNEAQ. The DNA of the CDR3 is TGTGCCAGCAGCTACGGACTAGCGGGGGCCAGGGACACCGGGGAGCTGTTTTTT. The encoded protein is CASSYGLAGARDTGELFF.

The chain links TRBV6-1 to TRBJ2-1, with D tentatively TRBD1 (6 bases). The CDR3 is made up of 15 amino acids. Per germline, CDR1 MNHNS and CDR2 SASEGT. The V and J ends lost 4 bases and 0 bases respectively, with 10 bases between them. CDR3 sequence: CASSVDRSSYNEQFF. CDR3 DNA: TGTGCCAGCAGTGTCGACAGGAGCTCCTACAATGAGCAGTTCTTC.

V is TRBV28 and J is TRBJ2-7; D is perhaps TRBD1 (7 bases). From germline, CDR1 is MDHEN and CDR2 SYDVKM. CDR3 length equals 15 residues. Deletions cut 10 bases from V and 4 bases from J, with 23 bases between. The CDR3 DNA sequence: TGTGCCATCGGAGGGCAGGGGGGTTTCGGATACGAGCAGTACGTC. Amino acids: CAIGGQGGFGYEQYV.

As concerns this clone: The junction departs from the called germline gene at one end, perhaps through a read error. The same CDR3 can be traced to other DNA sequences in this sample. The chain couples TRBV15 to TRBJ1-1; no firm D call. Germline V lookup: CDR1 LNHNV, CDR2 YYDKDF (reference sequence). This CDR3 region has 15 residues. The DNA of the CDR3 is TGTGCCACCAGTAGAGATATGTTCTGGAACACTGAAGCTTTCTTT. Its translation: CATSRDMFWNTEAFF.

The chain employs TRBV28 and TRBJ1-5; no definite D call. Germline CDR1 is MDHEN and CDR2 is SYDVKM. This CDR3 has 15 residues. V lost 8 bases to trimming and J lost 2 bases, with 16 bases between them. In DNA form, the CDR3 reads TGTGCCAGCTTCGACGGGTCTAGCGGCAATCAGCCCCAGCATTTT. Protein: CASFDGSSGNQPQHF.

The V and J genes are TRBV9 and TRBJ1-6; weak D call: TRBD1 (5 bases). The CDR3 runs 16 residues. Germline loops: CDR1 SGDLS, CDR2 YYNGEE. Trimming removed 0 bases from V and 4 bases from J, with 11 bases in between. CDR3 DNA sequence: TGTGCCAGCAGCGTAGGAGACAGTTATTATAATTCACCCCTCCACTTT. Translating it yields CASSVGDSYYNSPLHF.

The chain carries TRBV7-9 and TRBJ2-7; 7 bases fit TRBD1. Per germline, CDR1 SEHNR and CDR2 FQNEAQ (reference sequence). Germline trimming cut 4 bases from V and 3 bases from J; bases unmatched to any gene: 6. CDR3 length: 14 amino acids. The chain's CDR3 is CASSWDAGGYEQYF. The CDR3 nucleotides are TGTGCCAGCAGCTGGGATGCAGGGGGCTACGAGCAGTACTTC.

This clone has a single count. This rearrangement joins TRBV2 to TRBJ2-3; perhaps TRBD2 as D (5 bases). CDR3 length equals 14 residues. The germline V and J ends were trimmed by 4 bases and 2 bases, with 10 bases remaining between them. The V gene's germline CDR1 is SNHLY and CDR2 FYNNEI. The CDR3 here is CASSVGGYTDTQYF. CDR3 nucleotides: TGTGCCAGCAGTGTTGGCGGGTACACAGATACGCAGTATTTT. The variable domain in full, completed from reference TRBV2 and TRBJ2-3, reads EPEVTQTPSHQVTQMGQEVILRCVPISNHLYFYWYRQILGQKVEFLVSFYNNEISEKSEIFDDQFSVERPDGSNFTLKIRSTKLEDSAMYFCASSVGGYTDTQYFGPGTRLTVL.